These 26 T cell receptor beta chains were all obtained from the same sample, sequenced in a study of post-analysis software for immune sequencing data. Study-wide results and limits: TRBV segments more frequent in patients than in controls numbered five and included TRBV5-6, TRBV5-1 and TRBV20-1.

The antigens for these receptors are not known. Included in the TCR beta cDNA libraries were unique molecular identifiers. Via MiXCR, TCRdb re-called the PCR reads, giving one row per CDR3 protein. Altogether 750,000 to 900,000 distinct CDR3 sequences are present, under 60% being singletons, with the ten largest covering roughly 5.2%. What was sequenced was blood. These receptors originate from a girl aged 10-17 years with multiple sclerosis.

This clonotype has a handful of counts. This chain uses TRBV20-1 with TRBJ2-2; weak D call: TRBD1 (5 bases). The CDR3 has 14 residues. CDR1 DFQATT and CDR2 SNEGSKA come from the germline V gene (reference sequence). V shed 3 bases and J shed 3 bases, with 11 bases lying between them. The DNA for the CDR3 is TGCAGTGCTAGGGACATTCTCTACACCGGGGAGCTGTTTTTT. This translates into CSARDILYTGELFF.

The chain links TRBV19 to TRBJ2-6; D remains unclear. Between the trimmed V and J ends, which lost 3 bases and 0 bases, there was a span of 9 bases. Per the germline V gene, CDR1 is LNHDA and CDR2 is SQIVND (reference sequence). The CDR3 has 16 residues. CDR3 loop: CASSISRRSGANVLTF. The CDR3 bases are TGTGCCAGTAGTATCAGCAGGCGCTCTGGGGCCAACGTCCTGACTTTC. Using reference TRBV19 and TRBJ2-6 for the parts outside the CDR3, the full variable domain is DGGITQSPKYLFRKEGQNVTLSCEQNLNHDAMYWYRQDPGQGLRLIYYSQIVNDFQKGDIAEGYSVSREKKESFPLTVTSAQKNPTAFYLCASSISRRSGANVLTFGAGSRLTVL.

The V and J genes are TRBV20-1 and TRBJ1-2, with 8 bases matching TRBD1. J was trimmed by 6 bases and V by 3 bases; bases with no gene match: 3. Germline assignment: CDR1 DFQATT and CDR2 SNEGSKA (reference sequence). The CDR3 sequence is 12 residues long. CDR3 nucleotide sequence: TGCAGTGCTAGTGGGACAGGTCATGGCTACACCTTC. This translates into CSASGTGHGYTF.

This sequence joins TRBV3-1 and TRBJ1-2, with D possibly matching TRBD1 (5 bases). The germline V gene encodes CDR1 LGHDT and CDR2 YNNKEL (reference sequence). The V end was cut by 4 bases, the J end by 2 bases, with 8 bases between. The CDR3 has 13 residues. The CDR3 bases are TGTGCCAGCAGCCCGAAGGGGAACTATGGCTACACCTTC. The encoded protein is CASSPKGNYGYTF.

The CDR3, as DNA: TGCAGTGCTACAGGTCCCCGGCGCACAGCCTTACTCATGAACACTGAAGCTTTCTTT. Its translation: CSATGPRRTALLMNTEAFF. The J gene is TRBJ1-1, the V gene TRBV20-1; D not resolved. Germline CDR1 DFQATT, CDR2 SNEGSKA (reference sequence). The ends were cut back, 4 bases at V and 0 bases at J, with 27 bases in the middle. This CDR3 is 19 amino acids long.

The V call is TRBV5-1, the J call TRBJ2-3, with 8 bases that match TRBD1. The junction had 6 bases not matched to a gene; V was cut back by 3 bases and J by 0 bases. The length of the CDR3 is 16 residues. Per the germline V gene, CDR1 is SGHRS and CDR2 is YFSETQ. CDR3 sequence: CASSYPDRDSTDTQYF. The CDR3 nucleotides are TGCGCCAGCAGCTACCCGGACAGGGACAGCACAGATACGCAGTATTTT.

This chain uses TRBV11-2 with TRBJ1-2; 9 nucleotides line up with TRBD1. V lost 4 bases, J lost 5 bases, and 8 bases stayed unmatched. CDR1 and CDR2 from the germline V gene are SGHAT and FQNNGV. This CDR3 region has 15 residues. The CDR3 spells CASSSGQGRAYGYTF. The CDR3 bases are TGTGCCAGCAGCTCTGGACAGGGGAGGGCTTATGGCTACACCTTC.

The rearrangement joins TRBV5-1 to TRBJ2-7, with 7 positions matching TRBD1. The germline V gene encodes CDR1 SGHRS and CDR2 YFSETQ. CDR3 length: 14 residues. V dropped 5 bases and J dropped 0; count of bases not matched to a gene: 5. CDR3 residues: CASSRQGASYEQYF. DNA of the CDR3: TGCGCCAGCAGTCGACAGGGAGCCTCCTACGAGCAGTACTTC.

The rearrangement uses TRBV20-1 and TRBJ2-1; TRBD2 is a possible D gene (6 bases). The CDR3 sequence is 16 residues long. V was pared by 6 bases and J by 8 bases, with 26 bases between. The germline gives CDR1 DFQATT, CDR2 SNEGSKA (reference sequence). For the CDR3, the DNA is TGCAGTGCCGGAGAGCCGACTAGTTTTGTAATCGATGAGCAGTTCTTC. Translation: CSAGEPTSFVIDEQFF.

This clonotype showed up just once. This chain connects TRBV30 to TRBJ2-7; D is perhaps TRBD2 (5 bases). The length of the CDR3 is 13 residues. The V end was cut by 7 bases, the J end by 3 bases, with 16 bases between. Germline V gene sequence: CDR1 GTSNPN, CDR2 SVGIG (reference sequence). CDR3 nucleotides: TGTGCCTACTCAATGGACTGGGACTACGAGCAGTACTTC. It specifies CAYSMDWDYEQYF. The variable domain in full, completed from reference TRBV30 and TRBJ2-7, reads SQTIHQWPATLVQPVGSPLSLECTVEGTSNPNLYWYRQAAGRGLQLLFYSVGIGQISSEVPQNLSASRPQDRQFILSSKKLLLSDSGFYLCAYSMDWDYEQYFGPGTRLTVT.

The rearrangement links TRBV5-6 to TRBJ2-3; D gene uncertain. The germline V gene has CDR1 SGHDT and CDR2 YYEEEE. The V end was cut by 5 bases, the J end by 2 bases, with 12 bases between. The CDR3 extends over 14 amino acids. CDR3 sequence (DNA): TGTGCCAGCAGGTCCCTACGGGCCACAGATACGCAGTATTTT. It yields the protein CASRSLRATDTQYF.

The rearrangement uses TRBV5-4 and TRBJ2-7; the D is unclear. Deletions cut 0 bases from V and 7 bases from J, with 14 bases between. This CDR3 comprises 14 residues. The germline V gene encodes CDR1 SGHNT and CDR2 YYREEE (reference sequence). CDR3 region: CASSLAADYNEQYF. CDR3 DNA sequence: TGTGCCAGCAGCTTGGCGGCTGATTACAATGAGCAGTACTTC.

V is TRBV20-1 and J is TRBJ2-3, with 10 bases aligning to TRBD2. The CDR3 runs to 19 residues. The junction had 17 bases not matched to a gene; V was cut back by 1 base and J by 4 bases. Germline assignment: CDR1 DFQATT and CDR2 SNEGSKA (reference sequence). The CDR3 nucleotides are TGCAGTGCTAGAGGAACTAGCGGGGACCAGGGGGGTTACTCAGATACGCAGTATTTT. It yields the protein CSARGTSGDQGGYSDTQYF.

The chain's CDR3 is CASSRLDGEQYF. The CDR3 DNA follows: TGTGCCAGCAGTAGACTAGATGGGGAGCAGTACTTC. This chain links TRBV12-3 or TRBV12-4 with TRBJ2-7; D is possibly TRBD2 (6 bases). There are 12 residues in the CDR3. With 5 bases removed from V and 7 bases from J, the gap between germline ends came to 12 bases.

The chain carries TRBV5-1 and TRBJ2-5, with D perhaps being TRBD1 or TRBD2 (5 bases each). With 0 bases removed from V and 0 bases from J, the gap between germline ends came to 9 bases. Germline V CDR1 and CDR2: SGHRS, YFSETQ. This CDR3 has 15 residues. The CDR3 sequence is CASSLGGLNQETQYF. CDR3 nucleotides: TGCGCCAGCAGCTTGGGGGGGTTGAACCAAGAGACCCAGTACTTC.

V gene TRBV21-1 combines with J gene TRBJ1-5; the tabulated D call, TRBD1, remains unverified against the DNA. TRBV21-1 is termed a pseudogene. CDR3 length equals 16 residues. The CDR3 DNA is TGTGCCAGCAGCAAAGCGAGCAGGGGTAGCAATCAGCCCCAGCATTTT. It is translated as CASSKASRGSNQPQHF.

The J gene is TRBJ2-5, the V gene TRBV5-1; TRBD1 aligns across 7 bases. The trim removed 6 bases at V and 5 bases at J, leaving 10 bases unmatched. The CDR3 loop spans 14 amino acids. Germline CDR1 is SGHRS and CDR2 is YFSETQ. The CDR3 nucleotides are TGCGCCAGCATGGGGGACAGCGACAGTGAGACCCAGTACTTC. Translated: CASMGDSDSETQYF.

The rearrangement links TRBV27 to TRBJ2-5; either TRBD1 or TRBD2 may supply D (5 bases each). Germline CDR1 is MNHEY and CDR2 is SMNVEV (reference sequence). CDR3 length: 13 residues. Trimming removed 8 bases at V and 4 bases at J, with 14 bases between. Here the CDR3 DNA reads TGTGCCAGCTCCGGGACCTACCTAGAGACCCAGTACTTC. It specifies CASSGTYLETQYF.

V usage is TRBV11-2 and J usage is TRBJ2-1, with D possibly called TRBD1 or TRBD2 (5 bases each). Germline values: CDR1 SGHAT, CDR2 FQNNGV. There are 17 residues in the CDR3. With 0 bases removed from V and 4 bases from J, the gap between germline ends came to 16 bases. The CDR3 region has the DNA TGTGCCAGCAGCTTAGAAGCGGCAGGGCTAAATTACAATGAGCAGTTCTTC. Its translation is CASSLEAAGLNYNEQFF.

There are a few counts of this clonotype. The V gene is TRBV7-9, the J gene TRBJ2-7; 12 nucleotides match TRBD2. The CDR3 totals 16 residues. Germline V lookup: CDR1 SEHNR, CDR2 FQNEAQ (reference sequence). The V and J ends lost 4 bases and 0 bases, in that order; junction bases with no gene match: 4. The CDR3 bases are TGTGCCAGCAGCTCGACTAGCGGGAGTAGCTCCTACGAGCAGTACTTC. This encodes CASSSTSGSSSYEQYF. The whole variable domain, filled in from reference TRBV7-9 and TRBJ2-7, reads DTGVSQNPRHKITKRGQNVTFRCDPISEHNRLYWYRQTLGQGPEFLTYFQNEAQLEKSRLLSDRFSAERPKGSFSTLEIQRTEQGDSAMYLCASSSTSGSSSYEQYFGPGTRLTVT.

The chain carries TRBV12-3 or TRBV12-4 and TRBJ2-5; TRBD2 aligns across 8 bases. V was pared by 3 bases and J by 2 bases, with 5 bases of the junction left unmatched. CDR3 size: 15 residues. CDR3 nucleotide sequence: TGTGCCAGCAGTTTGACGGGAGGGTTACAAGAGACCCAGTACTTC. Translating gives CASSLTGGLQETQYF.

This clonotype showed up just a few times. The chain recombines TRBV4-2 with TRBJ2-7; 7 nucleotides align to TRBD2. CDR1 LGHNA and CDR2 YNFKEQ come from the germline V gene. With V trimmed by 4 bases and J by 1 base, 13 bases remained unmatched. CDR3 length: 17 residues. CDR3 sequence (DNA): TGTGCCAGCAGCCGGCTAGCGGCCGCACCAATTTCCTACGAGCAGTACTTC. Translation: CASSRLAAAPISYEQYF.

The chain employs TRBV15 and TRBJ1-1, with TRBD1 matching over 8 bases. This CDR3 is 13 amino acids long. The germline gives CDR1 LNHNV, CDR2 YYDKDF (reference sequence). V shed 3 bases, J shed 11 bases, and the junction held 8 bases outside the gene matches. CDR3 amino acids: CATSRTLTGEAFF. Here the CDR3 DNA reads TGTGCCACCAGCAGGACTTTGACAGGGGAGGCTTTCTTT.

This CDR3 reads CASSYPGTVQSNQPQHF. Here the CDR3 DNA reads TGTGCCAGCAGTTACCCCGGGACCGTCCAAAGCAATCAGCCCCAGCATTTT. The chain has TRBV6-6 and TRBJ1-5; D is perhaps TRBD1 (5 bases). The CDR3 spans 17 residues. V was cut by 2 bases and J by 1 base, with 15 bases left in between. Germline loops: CDR1 MNHNY, CDR2 SVGAGI (reference sequence).

In the case of this clonotype: The junction differs from germline at one of its ends, possibly a read error. The genes are TRBV5-1 and TRBJ2-7, with 12 bases aligning to TRBD1. This CDR3 has 14 amino acids. Per germline, CDR1 SGHRS and CDR2 YFSETQ. CDR3 DNA: TGCGTCAGCAGTGCTGGGACAGGGGGCGCCGAGCAGTACTTC. This sequence encodes CVSSAGTGGAEQYF.

About this clonotype itself: A junction boundary mismatches the germline segment, possibly from a read error. The rearrangement uses TRBV6-6 and TRBJ2-5; TRBD1 agrees at 7 bases. The DNA end is more similar to TRBJ2-7, so the J call may be wrong. Germline V gene sequence: CDR1 MNHNY, CDR2 SVGAGI (reference sequence). CDR3 size: 14 residues. The chain's CDR3 is CAGSRGTEVYEQYF. In DNA, the CDR3 is TGTGCCGGCAGCAGAGGGACAGAGGTCTACGAGCAGTACTTC.